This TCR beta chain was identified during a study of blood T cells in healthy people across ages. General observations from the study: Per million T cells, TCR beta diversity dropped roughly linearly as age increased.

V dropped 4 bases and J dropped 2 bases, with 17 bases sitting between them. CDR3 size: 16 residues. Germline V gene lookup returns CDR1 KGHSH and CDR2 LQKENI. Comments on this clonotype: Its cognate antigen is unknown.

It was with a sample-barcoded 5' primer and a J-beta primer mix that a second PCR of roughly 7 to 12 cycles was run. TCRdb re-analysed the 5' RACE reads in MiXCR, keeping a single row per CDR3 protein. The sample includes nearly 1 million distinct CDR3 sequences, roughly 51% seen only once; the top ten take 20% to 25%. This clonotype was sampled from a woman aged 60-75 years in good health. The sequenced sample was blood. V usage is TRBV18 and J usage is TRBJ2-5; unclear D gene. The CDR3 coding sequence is TGTGCCAGCTCACTGGGCACCTACTTAAAACAAGAGACCCAGTACTTC. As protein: CASSLGTYLKQETQYF.